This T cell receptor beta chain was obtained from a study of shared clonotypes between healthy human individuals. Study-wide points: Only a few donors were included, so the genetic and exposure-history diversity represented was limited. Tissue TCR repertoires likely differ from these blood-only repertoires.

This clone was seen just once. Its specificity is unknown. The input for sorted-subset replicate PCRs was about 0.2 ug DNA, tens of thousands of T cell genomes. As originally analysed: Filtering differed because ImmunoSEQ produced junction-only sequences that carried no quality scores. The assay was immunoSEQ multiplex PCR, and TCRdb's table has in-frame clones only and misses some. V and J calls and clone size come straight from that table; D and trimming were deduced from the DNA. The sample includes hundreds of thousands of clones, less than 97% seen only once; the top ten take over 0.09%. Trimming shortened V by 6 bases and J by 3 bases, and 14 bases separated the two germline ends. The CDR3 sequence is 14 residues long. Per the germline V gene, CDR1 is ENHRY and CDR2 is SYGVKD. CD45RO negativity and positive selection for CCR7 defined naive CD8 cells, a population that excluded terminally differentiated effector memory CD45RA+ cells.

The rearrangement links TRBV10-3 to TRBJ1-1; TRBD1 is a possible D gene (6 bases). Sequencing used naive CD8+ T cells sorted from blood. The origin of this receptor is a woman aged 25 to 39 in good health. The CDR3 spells CAISRQEFDTEAFF. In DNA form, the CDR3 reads TGTGCCATCAGCCGACAGGAGTTCGACACTGAAGCTTTCTTT.